The 30 T cell receptor beta chains below all came from one sample that was sequenced in a study of shared clonotypes between healthy human individuals. Data came from immunoSEQ multiplex PCR; TCRdb stores just in-frame clones and leaves some out. The table shows 2 million to 2.5 million clones, with nearly 97% occurring only once. Sequenced: naive CD4+ T cells sorted from blood. Indicated subset: CD45RA+ positively selected. The source of these receptors is a man between 18 and 29 years old in good health.

The chain joins TRBV6-6 to TRBJ2-2, with 9 bases aligning to TRBD2. V lost 8 bases, J lost 7 bases, and 8 bases stayed unmatched. The length of the CDR3 is 14 residues. Germline assignment: CDR1 MNHNY and CDR2 SVGAGI (reference sequence). CDR3 amino acids: CASVGTSPGGELFF. The CDR3 DNA reads TGTGCCAGCGTAGGGACTAGCCCTGGCGGGGAGCTGTTTTTT.

This chain joins TRBV30 and TRBJ1-2; D gene unclear. The CDR3 spans 14 residues. CDR1 is GTSNPN and CDR2 is SVGIG in the germline V gene (reference sequence). Trimming shortened V by 0 bases and J by 2 bases, and 10 bases separated the two germline ends. The CDR3 is CAWSVSGFNYGYTF. CDR3 DNA: TGTGCCTGGAGTGTTTCCGGGTTCAACTATGGCTACACCTTC.

The chain combines TRBV11-2 with TRBJ2-7; TRBD1 agrees at 7 bases. The ends lost 5 bases at V and 3 bases at J; junction bases unmatched: 10. CDR1 is SGHAT, CDR2 FQNNGV, per germline. The CDR3 runs to 15 residues. The CDR3 reads CASSNGTDPLYEQYF. In DNA, the CDR3 is TGTGCCAGCAGCAACGGGACAGACCCCCTCTACGAGCAGTACTTC.

This chain uses TRBV27 with TRBJ2-1, with 11 bases fitting TRBD2. The CDR3 spans 18 residues. Germline CDR1 reads MNHEY; CDR2 reads SMNVEV (reference sequence). V lost 2 bases, J lost 4 bases, and 10 bases stayed unmatched. The DNA of the CDR3 is TGTGCCAGCAGTTTAGGCATGGCTAGCGGGAGGAGTTACAATGAGCAGTTCTTC. This codes for CASSLGMASGRSYNEQFF.

The DNA of the CDR3 is TGTGCCAGCTCACCACCAGGTTTGCAGCCCCAGCATTTT. Translating gives CASSPPGLQPQHF. The rearrangement joins TRBV18 to TRBJ1-5; D gene unclear. CDR1 KGHSH and CDR2 LQKENI come from the germline V gene. V gave up 0 bases and J gave up 7 bases, with 7 bases separating them. CDR3 length: 13 amino acids.

The chain combines TRBV10-3 with TRBJ1-2; D remains unclear. Germline V gene lookup returns CDR1 ENHRY and CDR2 SYGVKD. V shed 4 bases and J shed 6 bases, with 6 bases lying between them. CDR3 size: 11 residues. CDR3 protein: CAISGVDGYTF. CDR3 nucleotides: TGTGCCATCAGTGGGGTGGATGGCTACACCTTC.

V usage is TRBV9 and J usage is TRBJ1-4; D might be TRBD1 (6 bases). CDR1 is SGDLS, CDR2 YYNGEE, per germline. The CDR3 runs to 15 residues. Trimming removed 3 bases at V and 4 bases at J, with 13 bases between. The CDR3 spells CASSAGGGINEKLFF. The CDR3 nucleotides are TGTGCCAGCAGCGCCGGGGGCGGCATTAATGAAAAACTGTTTTTT.

The V call is TRBV2, the J call TRBJ1-1; D possibly corresponds to TRBD1 (6 bases). V lost 4 bases and J lost 1, with 13 bases in between. The CDR3 has 15 amino acids. Germline V gives CDR1 SNHLY, CDR2 FYNNEI. CDR3 sequence reads: CASSAQQGRNTEAFF. The CDR3 region has the DNA TGTGCCAGCAGTGCTCAACAGGGAAGGAACACTGAAGCTTTCTTT. Together with reference TRBV2 and TRBJ1-1, the CDR3 gives the full variable domain: EPEVTQTPSHQVTQMGQEVILRCVPISNHLYFYWYRQILGQKVEFLVSFYNNEISEKSEIFDDQFSVERPDGSNFTLKIRSTKLEDSAMYFCASSAQQGRNTEAFFGQGTRLTVV.

CDR3 sequence (DNA): TGTGCCAGCAGTTTATGGGGGGCTGGAAACACCATATATTTT. Its translation is CASSLWGAGNTIYF. The V gene is TRBV28, the J gene TRBJ1-3; TRBD1 is a possible D gene (5 bases). Germline V CDR1 and CDR2: MDHEN, SYDVKM. V was clipped by 0 bases and J by 2 bases, with 5 bases between them. The CDR3 is made up of 14 amino acids.

J is TRBJ2-7 and V is TRBV7-2, with 8 positions matching TRBD2. The J segment lost 2 bases and the V segment lost 0 bases, leaving 3 bases of the junction unmatched. CDR1 SGHTA and CDR2 FQGNSA come from the germline V gene. This CDR3 comprises 15 residues. The CDR3 here is CASSLATSATYEQYF. The CDR3 DNA sequence: TGTGCCAGCAGCTTAGCGACTAGCGCAACCTACGAGCAGTACTTC.

V is TRBV28 and J is TRBJ1-6; D is ambiguous. The CDR3 loop spans 14 amino acids. Germline lookup yields CDR1 MDHEN and CDR2 SYDVKM. Trimming took off 5 bases at V and 0 bases at J, with 5 bases between the two ends. The CDR3 region is CASSRISYNSPLHF. CDR3 sequence (DNA): TGTGCCAGCAGTCGGATCTCCTATAATTCACCCCTCCACTTT.

J is TRBJ2-1 and V is TRBV10-1; tentative D call: TRBD2 (5 bases). The germline V gene encodes CDR1 WNHNN and CDR2 SYGVQD (reference sequence). Deletions cut 0 bases from V and 0 bases from J, with 12 bases between. The CDR3 loop spans 17 amino acids. CDR3 in DNA: TGCGCCAGCAGTGAGTCCCAAAGCGGAAGCTCCTACAATGAGCAGTTCTTC. Its protein product is CASSESQSGSSYNEQFF.

The chain uses TRBV5-4 and TRBJ1-6; the D gene is possibly TRBD1 (6 bases). Germline V gives CDR1 SGHNT, CDR2 YYREEE (reference sequence). The germline V and J ends were trimmed by 1 base and 5 bases, with 10 bases remaining between them. The CDR3 consists of 15 residues. The CDR3 DNA follows: TGTGCCAGCAGCTTGTCCAGGGGCGATAATTCACCCCTCCACTTT. It encodes CASSLSRGDNSPLHF. Filled out from reference TRBV5-4 and TRBJ1-6, the complete variable domain reads ETGVTQSPTHLIKTRGQQVTLRCSSQSGHNTVSWYQQALGQGPQFIFQYYREEENGRGNFPPRFSGLQFPNYSSELNVNALELDDSALYLCASSLSRGDNSPLHFGNGTRLTVT.

The gene calls are TRBV7-9 and TRBJ1-1; D is unclear. V was trimmed by 5 bases and J by 1 base, leaving 11 bases between them. Per germline, CDR1 SEHNR and CDR2 FQNEAQ (reference sequence). The CDR3 consists of 14 residues. DNA for the CDR3: TGTGCCAGCAGCAACGGCCGGCCGAACACTGAAGCTTTCTTT. Translating gives CASSNGRPNTEAFF.

The chain recombines TRBV2 with TRBJ1-2; D unclear. V lost 4 bases and J lost 2, with 11 bases in between. The CDR3 length is 14 residues. CDR1 and CDR2 from the germline V gene are SNHLY and FYNNEI. CDR3 loop: CASSGPLENYGYTF. In DNA form, the CDR3 reads TGTGCCAGCAGTGGCCCCCTCGAGAACTATGGCTACACCTTC. Using reference TRBV2 and TRBJ1-2 for the parts outside the CDR3, the full variable domain is EPEVTQTPSHQVTQMGQEVILRCVPISNHLYFYWYRQILGQKVEFLVSFYNNEISEKSEIFDDQFSVERPDGSNFTLKIRSTKLEDSAMYFCASSGPLENYGYTFGSGTRLTVV.

In DNA, the CDR3 is TGTGCCAGCAGTGTTTCCTTTTATGGTTCACCCCTCCACTTT. Translated: CASSVSFYGSPLHF. This chain links TRBV2 with TRBJ1-6; D unresolved. Germline V gene sequence: CDR1 SNHLY, CDR2 FYNNEI. The V gene lost 4 bases and the J gene lost 9 bases, with 13 bases spanning the gap. This CDR3 is 14 amino acids long.

Remarks on this clone: Other DNA sequences of this sample code for an identical CDR3. The chain has TRBV5-1 and TRBJ1-6, with unresolved D. Trimming left V 3 bases short and J 7 bases short, with 11 bases between. Germline V gives CDR1 SGHRS, CDR2 YFSETQ. The CDR3 is 14 residues long. In nucleotides, the CDR3 is TGCGCCAGCAGCTCGGGCGACTCGAATTCACCCCTCCACTTT. Amino acids: CASSSGDSNSPLHF.

V gene TRBV4-1 combines with J gene TRBJ2-2; tentative D call: TRBD2 (7 bases). This CDR3 is 16 amino acids long. The V end was cut by 6 bases, the J end by 5 bases, with 19 bases between. Germline CDR1 MGHRA, CDR2 YSYEKL. This CDR3 reads CASSWGRGAGTGELFF. In DNA, the CDR3 is TGCGCCAGCAGTTGGGGCCGGGGGGCCGGAACCGGGGAGCTGTTTTTT.

The chain joins TRBV7-2 to TRBJ1-6, with D unclear. The V and J ends lost 1 base and 10 bases respectively, with 17 bases between them. Germline CDR1 SGHTA, CDR2 FQGNSA. There are 16 residues in the CDR3. The CDR3 DNA reads TGTGCCAGCAGCTTAGGATCTGCGGATCTGGGCTCACCCCTCCACTTT. Protein product: CASSLGSADLGSPLHF.

The V and J genes are TRBV2 and TRBJ1-2; TRBD1 aligns across 7 bases. CDR3 size: 14 residues. CDR1 is SNHLY and CDR2 is FYNNEI in the germline V gene. Trimming at V came to 6 bases and at J to 4 bases, leaving 8 bases not matched to a gene. The CDR3 sequence is CASRGDSVIYGYTF. The CDR3 coding sequence is TGTGCCAGCAGGGGGGACAGCGTCATCTATGGCTACACCTTC.

This chain uses TRBV7-2 with TRBJ2-1; D call uncertain. V lost 6 bases and J lost 7, with 16 bases in between. This CDR3 contains 14 residues. From germline, CDR1 is SGHTA and CDR2 FQGNSA. The CDR3 protein is CASRPTSWANEQFF. For the CDR3, the DNA is TGTGCCAGCAGACCTACCAGCTGGGCAAATGAGCAGTTCTTC.

The V gene is TRBV11-2, the J gene TRBJ1-2; D gene ambiguous. The CDR3 covers 14 residues. The V end lost 0 bases, the J end lost 4 bases, and 9 bases lay between the germline ends. Germline lookup yields CDR1 SGHAT and CDR2 FQNNGV. CDR3 sequence reads: CASSLDPASYGYTF. CDR3 DNA sequence: TGTGCCAGCAGCTTAGATCCGGCGAGCTATGGCTACACCTTC.

The chain is built from TRBV7-8 and TRBJ2-5, with a possible D match to TRBD1 (5 bases). This CDR3 spans 16 amino acids. CDR1 and CDR2 from the germline V gene are SGHVS and FQNEAQ. V lost 1 base and J 4 bases, leaving 16 bases between the germline ends. The CDR3: CASSLGSAGQGETQYF. DNA of the CDR3: TGTGCCAGCAGCTTAGGGAGCGCAGGGCAGGGAGAGACCCAGTACTTC.

This rearrangement joins TRBV13 to TRBJ2-1, with 8 bases matching TRBD2. CDR1 PRHDT and CDR2 FYEKMQ come from the germline V gene (reference sequence). V was clipped by 4 bases and J by 1 base; unmatched bases: 9. This CDR3 is 17 amino acids long. In DNA form, the CDR3 reads TGTGCCAGCAGCTCCTATCCGGGGGGGCTTTCCTACAATGAGCAGTTCTTC. Translation: CASSSYPGGLSYNEQFF. Drawing the rest from reference TRBV13 and TRBJ2-1, the complete variable domain is AAGVIQSPRHLIKEKRETATLKCYPIPRHDTVYWYQQGPGQDPQFLISFYEKMQSDKGSIPDRFSAQQFSDYHSELNMSSLELGDSALYFCASSSYPGGLSYNEQFFGPGTRLTVL.

CDR3: CASSQDPPSSSGSYEQYF. CDR3 bases: TGTGCCAGCAGCCAAGACCCCCCATCCTCTAGCGGGTCCTACGAGCAGTACTTC. The chain links TRBV4-2 to TRBJ2-7; TRBD2 matches 8 bases. Looked up from germline, CDR1 is LGHNA and CDR2 is YNFKEQ. CDR3 length equals 18 residues. V was clipped by 0 bases and J by 1 base; unmatched bases: 11.

J is TRBJ2-7 and V is TRBV5-1; TRBD1 might be the D (5 bases). Germline lookup yields CDR1 SGHRS and CDR2 YFSETQ. The CDR3 runs 15 residues. V lost 1 base and J lost 2, with 13 bases in between. The CDR3 nucleotides are TGCGCCAGCAGCTTGCTCAGGGCGACGACCTACGAGCAGTACTTC. Its translation: CASSLLRATTYEQYF.

The V and J genes are TRBV27 and TRBJ2-1; D unclear. The CDR3 consists of 13 residues. Trimming left V 5 bases short and J 3 bases short, with 8 bases between. Germline lookup yields CDR1 MNHEY and CDR2 SMNVEV (reference sequence). CDR3 DNA sequence: TGTGCCAGCAGTGAGGTTCTCTACAATGAGCAGTTCTTC. This gives the protein CASSEVLYNEQFF.

This chain uses TRBV4-1 with TRBJ2-3, with a possible D match to TRBD2 (5 bases). The CDR3 is made up of 16 amino acids. CDR1 MGHRA and CDR2 YSYEKL come from the germline V gene. V dropped 0 bases and J dropped 1 base, with 11 bases sitting between them. CDR3 nucleotides: TGCGCCAGCAGCCAAGAGGAGCGGCCGCGCACAGATACGCAGTATTTT. Residues: CASSQEERPRTDTQYF.

In this sample, this clone turned up once. The rearrangement joins TRBV6-1 to TRBJ1-6; tentative D call: TRBD1 (5 bases). This CDR3 contains 13 residues. V was pared by 10 bases and J by 6 bases, with 13 bases between. Germline V CDR1 and CDR2: MNHNS, SASEGT. The CDR3 region has the DNA TGTGCCATCCGAGGGGACGGTAATTCACCCCTCCACTTT. It is translated as CAIRGDGNSPLHF.

This chain links TRBV27 with TRBJ2-7; no clear D. CDR3 size: 16 residues. V lost 0 bases and J lost 7, with 19 bases in between. CDR1 MNHEY and CDR2 SMNVEV come from the germline V gene (reference sequence). CDR3 in DNA: TGTGCCAGCAGTTTATCGTGGACGGCGCTTAATGGAGAGCAGTACTTC. As protein: CASSLSWTALNGEQYF.